Shown below are 22 T cell receptor beta chains from a single sample sequenced in a study of blood T cell repertoires in COVID-19. This table comes from immunoSEQ multiplex PCR, and its TCRdb copy is limited to in-frame clones, with some not included. The sample yields just under 300,000 clones, more than 85% seen once. The sequencing sample was made of peripheral blood. The receptors derive from a man between 70 and 80 years old with acute or convalescent COVID-19.

The chain links TRBV6-2 or TRBV6-3 to TRBJ1-1; D is unresolved. With 2 bases removed from V and 1 base from J, the gap between germline ends came to 14 bases. This CDR3 has 16 residues. Germline lookup yields CDR1 MNHEY and CDR2 SVGEGT. The CDR3 coding sequence is TGTGCCAGCAGTTACCCGTTAGCGGGATCGAACACTGAAGCTTTCTTT. It yields the protein CASSYPLAGSNTEAFF.

V and J are TRBV7-2 and TRBJ1-6, with 7 bases fitting TRBD1. The V gene end was trimmed by 4 bases and the J gene end by 7 bases; junction bases not matched to a gene: 13. The germline V gene encodes CDR1 SGHTA and CDR2 FQGNSA. This CDR3 has 17 amino acids. The CDR3 sequence: CASSYNRQGGTNSPLHF. In DNA form, the CDR3 reads TGTGCCAGCAGCTACAATAGACAGGGCGGAACAAATTCACCCCTCCACTTT.

V gene TRBV4-1 combines with J gene TRBJ2-7; TRBD2 matches 8 bases. The J segment lost 4 bases and the V segment lost 4 bases, leaving 21 bases of the junction unmatched. This CDR3 contains 19 residues. The germline V gene encodes CDR1 MGHRA and CDR2 YSYEKL. The CDR3: CASSLNPLLLAAGRYEQYF. In nucleotides, the CDR3 is TGCGCCAGCAGCCTTAATCCCCTCCTACTAGCGGCTGGGCGGTACGAGCAGTACTTC.

The gene calls are TRBV7-9 and TRBJ1-4, with unresolved D. Germline loops: CDR1 SEHNR, CDR2 FQNEAQ (reference sequence). This CDR3 has 12 residues. V was clipped by 5 bases and J by 8 bases, with 9 bases between them. For the CDR3, the DNA is TGTGCCAGCAGCCGGGGTATGGAAAAACTGTTTTTT. Its protein product is CASSRGMEKLFF.

The chain carries TRBV5-1 and TRBJ2-7, with 9 bases aligning to TRBD2. The junction had 12 bases not matched to a gene; V was cut back by 4 bases and J by 7 bases. Germline V gene data show CDR1 as SGHRS and CDR2 as YFSETQ. The length of the CDR3 is 15 residues. CDR3 in DNA: TGCGCCAGCAGCCCTTTTGTAGCGGGAGTAGGGGAGCAGTACTTC. This translates into CASSPFVAGVGEQYF. Complete variable domain (other parts from reference TRBV5-1 and TRBJ2-7): KAGVTQTPRYLIKTRGQQVTLSCSPISGHRSVSWYQQTPGQGLQFLFEYFSETQRNKGNFPGRFSGRQFSNSRSEMNVSTLELGDSALYLCASSPFVAGVGEQYFGPGTRLTVT.

V is TRBV5-5 and J is TRBJ1-5; a possible D gene is TRBD1 (6 bases). V was clipped by 5 bases and J by 4 bases, with 13 bases between them. The CDR3 extends over 14 amino acids. Germline V gene lookup returns CDR1 SGHKS and CDR2 YYEKEE (reference sequence). CDR3 in DNA: TGTGCCAGCAGTCCCGGACAGTTAAATCAGCCCCAGCATTTT. Its translation: CASSPGQLNQPQHF. The variable domain in full, with the rest retrieved from reference TRBV5-5 and TRBJ1-5, is DAGVTQSPTHLIKTRGQQVTLRCSPISGHKSVSWYQQVLGQGPQFIFQYYEKEERGRGNFPDRFSARQFPNYSSELNVNALLLGDSALYLCASSPGQLNQPQHFGDGTRLSIL.

The CDR3 is CASSPREIPGNTIYF. The CDR3 region has the DNA TGCGCCAGCAGCCCAAGGGAGATACCTGGAAACACCATATATTTT. The chain combines TRBV4-3 with TRBJ1-3, with D unresolved. Germline V lookup: CDR1 LGHNA, CDR2 YSLEER. This CDR3 has 15 residues. V was cut by 4 bases and J by 2 bases, with 12 bases left in between.

This rearrangement joins TRBV2 to TRBJ1-6, with D unclear. The ends were cut back, 2 bases at V and 9 bases at J, with 11 bases in the middle. The germline V gene encodes CDR1 SNHLY and CDR2 FYNNEI. The CDR3 is made up of 14 amino acids. The CDR3 region has the DNA TGTGCCAGCAGTGAACTGGCGGGAGTTTCACCCCTCCACTTT. Translated, it gives CASSELAGVSPLHF.

The rearrangement uses TRBV10-3 and TRBJ2-1; TRBD1 matches at 10 bases. The CDR3 runs to 13 residues. Trimming took 2 bases from V and 9 from J; bases not matched to a gene: 1. Germline CDR1 and CDR2: ENHRY and SYGVKD. CDR3 DNA sequence: TGTGCCATCAGTGAGGACAGGGGGCGTGAGCAGTTCTTC. Its translation is CAISEDRGREQFF.

This chain connects TRBV11-2 to TRBJ1-4; tentatively, D is TRBD1 (6 bases). Trimming stripped 2 bases from V and 7 bases from J, with 23 bases between. Per the germline V gene, CDR1 is SGHAT and CDR2 is FQNNGV. The CDR3 is 18 amino acids. As DNA, the CDR3 is TGTGCCAGCAGCTTAAGGCCTCTATCGGACAGCCGCATTGAAAAACTGTTTTTT. It translates to CASSLRPLSDSRIEKLFF.

The chain uses TRBV6-5 and TRBJ1-3, with D tentatively TRBD1 (6 bases). The CDR3 totals 15 residues. Germline lookup yields CDR1 MNHEY and CDR2 SVGAGI. The V and J ends lost 6 bases and 4 bases respectively, with 16 bases between them. CDR3: CASRPTGTHGNTIYF. In nucleotides, the CDR3 is TGTGCCAGCAGACCCACCGGGACACACGGAAACACCATATATTTT.

This clone was picked up one time. V usage is TRBV5-4 and J usage is TRBJ1-1; 9 nucleotides align to TRBD1. Germline V gene lookup returns CDR1 SGHNT and CDR2 YYREEE (reference sequence). The CDR3 has 16 amino acids. V trimming: 0 bases; J trimming: 5 bases; junction bases outside the gene matches: 8. For the CDR3, the DNA is TGTGCCAGCAGCTTGGGTTCCGGGACAGGGCGGACTGAAGCTTTCTTT. This encodes CASSLGSGTGRTEAFF.

The chain is built from TRBV28 and TRBJ1-6; TRBD1 might be the D (5 bases). Between the trimmed V and J ends, which lost 6 bases and 1 base, there was a span of 16 bases. The CDR3 is 17 residues long. Germline values: CDR1 MDHEN, CDR2 SYDVKM. CDR3 sequence: CASSLGQGRSYNSPLHF. CDR3 coding DNA: TGTGCCAGCAGCCTAGGGCAGGGAAGATCCTATAATTCACCCCTCCACTTT.

Note on this clone: The sample carries other DNA sequences with the same CDR3. The chain carries TRBV28 and TRBJ1-5; D is perhaps TRBD1 (5 bases). V dropped 3 bases and J dropped 0 bases, with 9 bases sitting between them. Looked up from germline, CDR1 is MDHEN and CDR2 is SYDVKM. The CDR3 length is 15 residues. The CDR3 sequence is CASSLGGNSNQPQHF. The CDR3 DNA is TGTGCCAGCAGTTTGGGGGGAAATAGCAATCAGCCCCAGCATTTT.

The chain has TRBV7-8 and TRBJ1-1, with D perhaps matching TRBD1 (6 bases). In germline, CDR1 is SGHVS, CDR2 FQNEAQ. Trimming took off 2 bases at V and 2 bases at J, with 9 bases between the two ends. The CDR3 has 14 residues. The CDR3: CASSLWTDNTEAFF. The CDR3 coding sequence is TGTGCCAGCAGCTTATGGACAGATAACACTGAAGCTTTCTTT.

The J gene is TRBJ1-2, the V gene TRBV25-1; 9 nucleotides line up with TRBD1. This CDR3 spans 15 amino acids. J was trimmed by 3 bases and V by 4 bases; bases with no gene match: 6. Germline V gives CDR1 MGHDK, CDR2 SYGVNS. CDR3: CASSGLGQGYYGYTF. The DNA of the CDR3 is TGTGCCAGCAGTGGTCTGGGACAGGGTTACTATGGCTACACCTTC.

This clone appeared a single time. This chain uses TRBV11-3 with TRBJ2-1, with 9 bases matching TRBD2. The CDR3 covers 13 residues. Per germline, CDR1 SGHNT and CDR2 YENEEA. Trimming cost V 5 bases and J 7 bases; bases outside gene matches: 3. The CDR3 region has the DNA TGTGCCAGCAGCCTTACTAGCGGGAATGAGCAGTTCTTC. This gives the protein CASSLTSGNEQFF.

J is TRBJ1-1 and V is TRBV5-4, with D maybe TRBD1 (6 bases). V was cut by 5 bases and J by 3 bases, with 14 bases left in between. Germline assignment: CDR1 SGHNT and CDR2 YYREEE (reference sequence). The CDR3 has 14 residues. Here the CDR3 reads CASRTRGGHTEAFF. In nucleotides, the CDR3 is TGTGCCAGCAGAACCAGGGGCGGGCACACTGAAGCTTTCTTT.

In this sample, this clone turned up a few times. The chain employs TRBV27 and TRBJ2-2; 7 nucleotides line up with TRBD2. CDR1 and CDR2 from the germline V gene are MNHEY and SMNVEV (reference sequence). J lost 4 bases, V lost 10 bases, and 18 bases had no gene match. The CDR3 is 17 residues long. The CDR3 spells CATALVPGGSGTGELFF. The CDR3 DNA follows: TGTGCCACCGCATTGGTACCGGGAGGCTCGGGCACCGGGGAGCTGTTTTTT.

The rearrangement uses TRBV5-1 and TRBJ2-3, with TRBD2 identical over 7 bases. The CDR3 spans 17 residues. The junction had 14 bases not matched to a gene; V was cut back by 7 bases and J by 0 bases. Looked up from germline, CDR1 is SGHRS and CDR2 is YFSETQ. The CDR3 sequence is CASAPSASGLSTDTQYF. CDR3 DNA: TGCGCCAGCGCACCAAGCGCTAGCGGACTAAGCACAGATACGCAGTATTTT. Full variable domain (remainder filled in from reference TRBV5-1 and TRBJ2-3): KAGVTQTPRYLIKTRGQQVTLSCSPISGHRSVSWYQQTPGQGLQFLFEYFSETQRNKGNFPGRFSGRQFSNSRSEMNVSTLELGDSALYLCASAPSASGLSTDTQYFGPGTRLTVL.

This clone was observed a handful of times. This chain uses TRBV19 with TRBJ1-1; D is undetermined. Trimming shortened V by 0 bases and J by 1 base, and 12 bases separated the two germline ends. Germline CDR1 reads LNHDA; CDR2 reads SQIVND (reference sequence). The CDR3 has 16 amino acids. CDR3 region: CASSIDFPLPNTEAFF. CDR3 DNA sequence: TGTGCCAGTAGTATAGATTTCCCTCTCCCGAACACTGAAGCTTTCTTT.

The genes are TRBV11-2 and TRBJ2-5; TRBD2 is a possible D gene (6 bases). The CDR3 runs 17 residues. Per the germline V gene, CDR1 is SGHAT and CDR2 is FQNNGV. The V end lost 4 bases, the J end lost 0 bases, and 18 bases lay between the germline ends. The CDR3 DNA is TGTGCCAGCAGCTCCACCGGGCTAGCGACGTACCAAGAGACCCAGTACTTC. It translates to CASSSTGLATYQETQYF.